The rows below give T cell receptor beta chains drawn from one sample of a study of T-cell reconstitution after alpha-beta-depleted transplantation in children. In TCRdb, the PCR reads were re-called with MiXCR into one record per CDR3 protein. Of fewer than 550,000 distinct CDR3 sequences in the sample, about an eighth were seen once. Sequenced here: PBMCs, mostly from graft donor cells, sampled 180 days after TCRalphabeta/CD19-depleted stem cell transplant. These receptor sequences come from a female patient aged 2 to 10 who had a stem cell transplant for aplastic anemia, so the T cells may come from the graft donor. Each CDR3 is given with its conserved first and last residue. The D gene is left open where the match is weak. Clone size, where shown, is once, few, many, or a class for clones that have expanded.

>-|TRBJ2-5|TRBV11-2|few
TGTGCCACCTTAGCCCGACCAACACAAGAGACCCAGTACTTC
CATLARPTQETQYF
>TRBD1|TRBJ2-2|TRBV7-2|-
TGTGCCAGCAGTCCCGGGGGGACAGGGGACACCGGGGAGCTGTTTTTT
CASSPGGTGDTGELFF
>-|TRBJ2-5|TRBV6-2/TRBV6-3|few
TGTGCCACCAGAGCCTTAAGAATCCGGGACGGCCAAGAGACCCAGTACTTC
CATRALRIRDGQETQYF
>-|TRBJ2-2|TRBV6-2/TRBV6-3|few
TGTGCCAGCAGTTCCGGGACAAAGAACACCGGGGAGCTGTTTTTT
CASSSGTKNTGELFF
>-|TRBJ2-3|TRBV28|few
TGTGCCAGCCCCCCGCCTAGGGGGAGGGACACAGATACGCAGTATTTT
CASPPPRGRDTDTQYF
>TRBD2|TRBJ2-3|TRBV3-1|-
TGTGCCAGCAGCCAATCCACTAGCGGGAGGCCAGATACGCAGTATTTT
CASSQSTSGRPDTQYF
>-|TRBJ2-1|TRBV5-1|few
TGCGCCAGCGAGGTTCAGCCTTTTAACAATGAGCAGTTCTTC
CASEVQPFNNEQFF
>-|TRBJ2-4|TRBV15|few
TGTGCCACCAGCAGTCGTCAGGGGGGGGACATTCAGTACTTC
CATSSRQGGDIQYF
>-|TRBJ2-3|TRBV27|-
TGTGCCAGCAGTTTCGCCGACACAGATACGCAGTATTTT
CASSFADTDTQYF
>-|TRBJ2-2|TRBV6-5|-
TGTGCCAGCAGTCACCCTCCCTTCACCGGGGAGCTGTTTTTT
CASSHPPFTGELFF
>TRBD2|TRBJ2-7|TRBV20-1|many
TGCAGTGCTAGAGGGGGACTAGCCTACGAGCAGTACTTC
CSARGGLAYEQYF
>-|TRBJ2-5|TRBV6-2/TRBV6-3|few
TGTGCCAGCAGTACGTCAGGGGTTCGGGAAGAGACCCAGTACTTC
CASSTSGVREETQYF
>-|TRBJ1-2|TRBV29-1|few
TGCAGCGTTGTCGACTATCTCCTATACAACGCCAACTATGGCTACACCTTC
CSVVDYLLYNANYGYTF
>-|TRBJ1-1|TRBV7-2|few
TGTGCCAGCAGCTTAGGGCCATCGAACACTGAAGCTTTCTTT
CASSLGPSNTEAFF
>-|TRBJ1-6|TRBV5-1|many
TGCGCCAGCAGCTCGACCTCGCGGGGGGCCCCTTCACCCCTCCACTTT
CASSSTSRGAPSPLHF
>TRBD1|TRBJ2-7|TRBV28|few
TGTGCCAGCAGTTTATGGGGGACAGGGGGCAGTTCCTACGAGCAGTACTTC
CASSLWGTGGSSYEQYF
>TRBD1|TRBJ2-7|TRBV10-2|many
TGCGCCAGCAGCTCCGGGACAGGGGCCTACGAGCAGTACTTC
CASSSGTGAYEQYF
>TRBD2|TRBJ2-5|TRBV4-3|-
TGCGCCAGCAGCCAAGGCGGACTAGCGGGAGTAGAGACCCAGTACTTC
CASSQGGLAGVETQYF
>-|TRBJ1-5|TRBV20-1|-
TGCAGTGCTAGAGGACTCACCGGCAATCAGCCCCAGCATTTT
CSARGLTGNQPQHF
>TRBD1|TRBJ1-2|TRBV5-1|few
TGCGCCAGCAGCCTTACACAGGGGGACTATGGCTACACCTTC
CASSLTQGDYGYTF
>-|TRBJ2-2|TRBV6-2/TRBV6-3|many
TGTGCCAGCAGTCCAGCAGGGACCGGGGAGCTGTTTTTT
CASSPAGTGELFF
>-|TRBJ1-5|TRBV29-1|-
TGCAGCGTCCACGGGGGGGATAGCAATCAGCCCCAGCATTTT
CSVHGGDSNQPQHF
>TRBD1|TRBJ2-1|TRBV5-1|few
TGCGCCAGCAGCCTGAAGGACAGGGGGCGGTTGACCTACAATGAGCAGTTCTTC
CASSLKDRGRLTYNEQFF
>-|TRBJ1-1|TRBV10-3|many
TGTGCCATCAGTCCTTCCTGGGGGGGTTTAAGATCTGAAGCTTTCTTT
CAISPSWGGLRSEAFF
>-|TRBJ2-3|TRBV4-1|-
TGCGCCAGCAGCCAAGATCGGGGGAGGATAGATACGCAGTATTTT
CASSQDRGRIDTQYF
>TRBD1|TRBJ1-5|TRBV20-1|-
TGCAGTGCTACGAGGACAGGGGGCCACAATCAGCCCCAGCATTTT
CSATRTGGHNQPQHF
>-|TRBJ1-4|TRBV7-9|few
TGTGCCAGCAGCTCAGGGGAAACGGAGAGTGAAAAACTGTTTTTT
CASSSGETESEKLFF
>TRBD2|TRBJ2-7|TRBV9|-
TGTGCCAGCAGCGCCGCACTAGCGGGAGGGGAAGAGCAGTACTTC
CASSAALAGGEEQYF
>TRBD1|TRBJ1-2|TRBV28|few
TGTGCCAGCAGTTTATCCCGCCAGGGGGGTTATGGCTACACCTTC
CASSLSRQGGYGYTF
>-|TRBJ1-1|TRBV11-2|-
TGTGCCAGCAGCTTACTCGCAATGAACACTGAAGCTTTCTTT
CASSLLAMNTEAFF
>TRBD1|TRBJ1-1|TRBV29-1|few
TGCAGCGTTGTAGGGTGGCAGGGGGGAGCTGAAGCTTTCTTT
CSVVGWQGGAEAFF
>-|TRBJ2-1|TRBV9|few
TGTGCCAGCAGCGAAAGCCAGGGAAATGAGCAGTTCTTC
CASSESQGNEQFF
>-|TRBJ1-5|TRBV3-1|few
TGTGCCAGCAGCCAAGGAGCCGGGGCGAATCAGCCCCAGCATTTT
CASSQGAGANQPQHF
>-|TRBJ2-5|TRBV21-1|-
TGTGCCGGATCTCAGGGAGGAGAGACCCAGTACTTC
CAGSQGGETQYF
>-|TRBJ1-1|TRBV5-1|many
TGCGCCAGCAGCTTCAAGAACACTGAAGCTTTCTTT
CASSFKNTEAFF
>-|TRBJ1-2|TRBV29-1|many
TGCAGCGTTGTGGGGGCGGACTATGGCTACACCTTC
CSVVGADYGYTF
>-|TRBJ1-3|TRBV25-1|-
TGTGCCAGCAGTGAATCCTGGGGGCACGGGTCTGGAAACACCATATATTTT
CASSESWGHGSGNTIYF
>-|TRBJ2-5|TRBV20-1|-
TGCAGTGCTAGAGCCGCTGAGTGGACCCAGTACTTC
CSARAAEWTQYF
>-|TRBJ1-3|TRBV20-1|few
TGCAGTGCTTACAGATCAACTTCGGGTGGAAACACCATATATTTT
CSAYRSTSGGNTIYF
>-|TRBJ2-5|TRBV5-1|many
TGCGCCAGCAGCTTGAATACAGCTAGGGGGACCCAGTACTTC
CASSLNTARGTQYF
>TRBD2|TRBJ2-3|TRBV20-1|many
TGCAGGGCTTCCGGGACTAGCGGGAGGGCCCCTCGCACAGATACGCAGTATTTT
CRASGTSGRAPRTDTQYF
>-|TRBJ2-1|TRBV7-2|few
TGTGCCAGCCGCTCGTACCGCACGAACTCCTACAATGAGCAGTTCTTC
CASRSYRTNSYNEQFF
>-|TRBJ2-1|TRBV6-5|many
TGTGCCAGCAGTAACCGGGGTGAGCAGTTCTTC
CASSNRGEQFF
>-|TRBJ2-7|TRBV28|many
TGTGCCAGCAGTTGGCACTCCTACGAGCAGTACTTC
CASSWHSYEQYF
>TRBD2|TRBJ2-3|TRBV7-2|-
TGTGCCAGCAGCTTTTGGCTAGCGGGAGCTAGCACAGATACGCAGTATTTT
CASSFWLAGASTDTQYF
>TRBD1|TRBJ2-1|TRBV24-1|-
TGTGCCACCAGTGGTCAAGGACAGGGGTTCTACAATGAGCAGTTCTTC
CATSGQGQGFYNEQFF
>-|TRBJ1-5|TRBV7-2|-
TGTGCCAGCAGCTTTTCGAGTAACAATCAGCCCCAGCATTTT
CASSFSSNNQPQHF
>TRBD1|TRBJ2-5|TRBV11-2|-
TGTGCCAGCAACCCAGGGGGTATGGAGACCCAGTACTTC
CASNPGGMETQYF
>-|TRBJ2-2|TRBV10-3|many
TGTGCCATCAGTGAGTCTTCGGACGGGGCCGGGGAGCTGTTTTTT
CAISESSDGAGELFF
>TRBD2|TRBJ2-7|TRBV7-2|-
TGTGCCAGCAGCCATAGACTAGCGGGCCGGGGGAGGGACGAGCAGTACTTC
CASSHRLAGRGRDEQYF
>-|TRBJ1-5|TRBV12-3/TRBV12-4|-
TGTGCCAGCAGTTTGAAAGGAGCGGGGGTGCGCAATCAGCCCCAGCATTTT
CASSLKGAGVRNQPQHF
>TRBD1|TRBJ1-6|TRBV12-3/TRBV12-4|few
TGTGCCAGCAGTTTCACAGGGGGTACTTCACCCCTCCACTTT
CASSFTGGTSPLHF
>-|TRBJ2-3|TRBV20-1|few
TGCAGTGTGGCCAGGGAGGCAGATACGCAGTATTTT
CSVAREADTQYF
>-|TRBJ1-2|TRBV24-1|few
TGTGCCACCAGCCTGGGCCTCTACTATGGCTACACCTTC
CATSLGLYYGYTF
>TRBD2|TRBJ2-1|TRBV4-3|-
TGCGCCAGCAGCCTCTTGACTAGCGGCAACAATGAGCAGTTCTTC
CASSLLTSGNNEQFF